A single sample is the source of the 3 T cell receptor beta chains below, sequenced in a study of cytomegalovirus exposure and HLA in healthy donors. Primers: 60 Vbeta forward and 13 Jbeta reverse. Sequencing was performed with immunoSEQ multiplex PCR; in TCRdb, only in-frame clones are kept and a portion is missing. This table holds more than 80,000 clones, approximately 84% found once. The sample was PBMCs. The source is a girl aged 2-10 years in good health and CMV-seropositive.

V gene TRBV6-1 combines with J gene TRBJ2-2; TRBD2 agrees at 12 bases. Losses at the gene ends were 1 base for V and 2 bases for J; bases not matched to a gene: 2. The CDR3 is made up of 17 amino acids. The V gene's germline CDR1 is MNHNS and CDR2 SASEGT. CDR3 DNA: TGTGCCAGCAGTGAAGAGACTAGCGGGGGAAACACCGGGGAGCTGTTTTTT. Translation: CASSEETSGGNTGELFF.

The chain combines TRBV2 with TRBJ2-5, with 7 positions matching TRBD1. This CDR3 contains 12 residues. Per the germline V gene, CDR1 is SNHLY and CDR2 is FYNNEI. The V and J ends lost 11 bases and 5 bases, in that order; junction bases with no gene match: 8. The CDR3 DNA reads TGTGCCTCACAGGGGACATTTGAGACCCAGTACTTC. As protein: CASQGTFETQYF.

The V gene is TRBV19, the J gene TRBJ2-7, with TRBD1 matching 8 bases. V was pared by 9 bases and J by 2 bases, with 9 bases of the junction left unmatched. CDR3 length: 14 residues. The germline gives CDR1 LNHDA, CDR2 SQIVND (reference sequence). Here the CDR3 reads CASSPGTGAYEQYF. CDR3 DNA: TGTGCCAGCAGCCCCGGGACAGGAGCCTACGAGCAGTACTTC. The variable domain in full, completed from reference TRBV19 and TRBJ2-7, reads DGGITQSPKYLFRKEGQNVTLSCEQNLNHDAMYWYRQDPGQGLRLIYYSQIVNDFQKGDIAEGYSVSREKKESFPLTVTSAQKNPTAFYLCASSPGTGAYEQYFGPGTRLTVT.